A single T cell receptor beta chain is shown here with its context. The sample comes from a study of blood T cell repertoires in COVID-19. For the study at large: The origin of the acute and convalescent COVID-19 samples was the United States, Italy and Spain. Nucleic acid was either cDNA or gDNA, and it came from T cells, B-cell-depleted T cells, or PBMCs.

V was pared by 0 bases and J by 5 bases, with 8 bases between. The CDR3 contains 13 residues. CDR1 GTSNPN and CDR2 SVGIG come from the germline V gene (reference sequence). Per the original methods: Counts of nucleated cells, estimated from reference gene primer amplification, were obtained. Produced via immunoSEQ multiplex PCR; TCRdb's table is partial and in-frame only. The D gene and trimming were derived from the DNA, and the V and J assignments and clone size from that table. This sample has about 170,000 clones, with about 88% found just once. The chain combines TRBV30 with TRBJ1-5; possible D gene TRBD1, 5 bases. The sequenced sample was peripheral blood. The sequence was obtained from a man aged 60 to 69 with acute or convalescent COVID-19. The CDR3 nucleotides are TGTGCCTGGAGTGTAGGGGTGGATCAGCCCCAGCATTTT. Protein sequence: CAWSVGVDQPQHF.